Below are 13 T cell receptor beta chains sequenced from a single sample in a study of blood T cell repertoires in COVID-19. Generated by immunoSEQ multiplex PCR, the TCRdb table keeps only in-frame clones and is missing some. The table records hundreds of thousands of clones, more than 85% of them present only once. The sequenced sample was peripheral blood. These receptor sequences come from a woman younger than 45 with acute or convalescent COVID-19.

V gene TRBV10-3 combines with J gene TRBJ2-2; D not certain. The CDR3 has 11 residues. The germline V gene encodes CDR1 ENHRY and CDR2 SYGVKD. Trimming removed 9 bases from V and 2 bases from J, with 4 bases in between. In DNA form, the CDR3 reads TGTGCCATATCAAACACCGGGGAGCTGTTTTTT. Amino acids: CAISNTGELFF.

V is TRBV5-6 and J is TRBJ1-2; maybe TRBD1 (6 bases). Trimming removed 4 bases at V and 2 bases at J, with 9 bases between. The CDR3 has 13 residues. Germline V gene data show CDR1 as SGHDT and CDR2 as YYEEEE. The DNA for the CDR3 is TGTGCCAGCAGCCCCGACAGGAACTATGGCTACACCTTC. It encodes CASSPDRNYGYTF.

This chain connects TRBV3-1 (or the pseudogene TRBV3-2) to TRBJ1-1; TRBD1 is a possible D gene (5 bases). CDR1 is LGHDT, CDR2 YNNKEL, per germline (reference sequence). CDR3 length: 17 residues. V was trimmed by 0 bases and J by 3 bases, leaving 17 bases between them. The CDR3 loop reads CASSQDQGRGGDTEAFF. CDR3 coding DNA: TGTGCCAGCAGCCAAGATCAGGGTAGGGGAGGGGACACTGAAGCTTTCTTT.

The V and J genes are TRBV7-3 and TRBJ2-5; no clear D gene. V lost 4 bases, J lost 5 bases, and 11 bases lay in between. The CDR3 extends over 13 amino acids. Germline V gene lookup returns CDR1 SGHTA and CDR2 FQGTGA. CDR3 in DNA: TGTGCCAGCAGCTACCTTAATGGCGAGACCCAGTACTTC. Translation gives CASSYLNGETQYF.

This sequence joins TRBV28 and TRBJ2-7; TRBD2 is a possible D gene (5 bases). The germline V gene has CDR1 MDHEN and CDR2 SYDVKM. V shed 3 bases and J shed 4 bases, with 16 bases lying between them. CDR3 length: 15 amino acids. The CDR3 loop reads CASSFSSDSDYEQYF. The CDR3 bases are TGTGCCAGCAGTTTCAGTAGCGATAGCGATTACGAGCAGTACTTC.

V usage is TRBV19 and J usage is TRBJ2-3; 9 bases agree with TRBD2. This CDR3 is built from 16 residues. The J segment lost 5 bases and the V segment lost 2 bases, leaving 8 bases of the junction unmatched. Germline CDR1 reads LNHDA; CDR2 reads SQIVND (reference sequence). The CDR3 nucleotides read TGTGCCAGTAGTATAACTCGCGGGGGGGCCTTAGATACGCAGTATTTT. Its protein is CASSITRGGALDTQYF.

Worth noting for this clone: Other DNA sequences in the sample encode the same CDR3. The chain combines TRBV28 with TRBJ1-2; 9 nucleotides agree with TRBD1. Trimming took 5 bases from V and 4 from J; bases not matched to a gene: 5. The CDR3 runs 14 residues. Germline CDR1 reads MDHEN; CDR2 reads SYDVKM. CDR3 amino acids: CASSQGQGSYGYTF. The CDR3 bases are TGTGCCAGCAGTCAGGGACAGGGATCCTATGGCTACACCTTC.

CDR3 loop: CASSSAGGKSTDTQYF. CDR3 in DNA: TGTGCCAGCAGCTCGGCTGGGGGCAAGAGCACAGATACGCAGTATTTT. This chain joins TRBV7-6 and TRBJ2-3, with D possibly matching TRBD1 (6 bases). This CDR3 region has 16 residues. V lost 4 bases to trimming and J lost 0 bases, with 14 bases between them. Per germline, CDR1 SGHVS and CDR2 FNYEAQ.

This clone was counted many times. The CDR3 sequence is CASSLVGTSGTWVTDTQYF. As DNA, the CDR3 is TGTGCCAGCAGCTTGGTAGGGACTAGCGGGACCTGGGTCACAGATACGCAGTATTTT. The V and J genes are TRBV5-6 and TRBJ2-3, with 13 bases identical to TRBD2. V dropped 0 bases and J dropped 2; count of bases not matched to a gene: 9. CDR3 length equals 19 residues. CDR1 and CDR2 from the germline V gene are SGHDT and YYEEEE. The full variable domain, rest sourced from reference TRBV5-6 and TRBJ2-3, is DAGVTQSPTHLIKTRGQQVTLRCSPKSGHDTVSWYQQALGQGPQFIFQYYEEEERQRGNFPDRFSGHQFPNYSSELNVNALLLGDSALYLCASSLVGTSGTWVTDTQYFGPGTRLTVL.

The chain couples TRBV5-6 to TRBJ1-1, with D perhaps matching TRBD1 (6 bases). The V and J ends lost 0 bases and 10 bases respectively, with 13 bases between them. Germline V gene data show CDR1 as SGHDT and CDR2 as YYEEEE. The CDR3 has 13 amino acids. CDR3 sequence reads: CASSLGAGDIAFF. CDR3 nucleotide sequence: TGTGCCAGCAGCTTGGGTGCAGGGGATATAGCTTTCTTT.

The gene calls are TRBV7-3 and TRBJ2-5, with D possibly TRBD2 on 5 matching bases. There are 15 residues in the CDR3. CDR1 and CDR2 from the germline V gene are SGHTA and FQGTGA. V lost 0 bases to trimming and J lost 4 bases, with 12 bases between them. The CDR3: CASSLTAALSETQYF. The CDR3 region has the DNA TGTGCCAGCAGCTTAACAGCGGCGCTCTCAGAGACCCAGTACTTC. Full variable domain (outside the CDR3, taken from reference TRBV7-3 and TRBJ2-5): GAGVSQTPSNKVTEKGKYVELRCDPISGHTALYWYRQSLGQGPEFLIYFQGTGAADDSGLPNDRFFAVRPEGSVSTLKIQRTERGDSAVYLCASSLTAALSETQYFGPGTRLLVL.

The chain's CDR3 is CASSLGQGAYEQYF. CDR3 sequence (DNA): TGTGCCAGCAGCCTGGGACAGGGGGCCTACGAGCAGTACTTC. The chain carries TRBV11-3 and TRBJ2-7; 11 bases are a match to TRBD1. Trimming at V came to 5 bases and at J to 2 bases, leaving 2 bases not matched to a gene. The germline V gene has CDR1 SGHNT and CDR2 YENEEA. The CDR3 spans 14 residues.

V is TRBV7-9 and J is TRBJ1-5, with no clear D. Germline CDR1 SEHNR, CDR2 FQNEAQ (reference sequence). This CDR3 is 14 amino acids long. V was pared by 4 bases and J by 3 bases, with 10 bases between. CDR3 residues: CASSSPSTNQPQHF. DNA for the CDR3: TGTGCCAGCAGCTCCCCGAGCACCAATCAGCCCCAGCATTTT.